This TCR beta chain was sequenced during a study of siplizumab effects on memory and regulatory T cells. Libraries were prepared by immunoSEQ multiplex PCR; TCRdb keeps only in-frame clonotypes and omits some of them. The table has about 110,000 clones, 92% seen once. Material for sequencing was Tregs sorted from blood. This clonotype was sampled from a human donor in good health.

CDR3 nucleotide sequence: TGTGCCAGCAGCTTGGGCAGGGGCGTCCGCCAGCCCCAGCATTTT. Translating gives CASSLGRGVRQPQHF. The V gene is TRBV11-2, the J gene TRBJ1-5; a possible D gene is TRBD1 (6 bases). CDR3 length: 15 amino acids. Looked up from germline, CDR1 is SGHAT and CDR2 is FQNNGV. V lost 3 bases to trimming and J lost 7 bases, with 16 bases between them.